The rows below give T cell receptor beta chains drawn from one sample of a study of cytomegalovirus exposure and HLA in healthy donors. TCRdb's table, derived via immunoSEQ multiplex PCR, lists solely in-frame clones and lacks some. The sample holds tens of thousands of clones, 10% seen once. The sequencing input was PBMCs. These receptors all come from a man between 60 and 75 years old in good health and CMV-seropositive. The CDR3 runs from the conserved cysteine through the conserved F or W. The order of the fields is clone size, J gene, D gene, V gene, CDR3 protein, CDR3 DNA. The D gene is left open where the match is weak. Size is stated for part of the rows, as once, few or many counts, or as a class when the clone is expanded.

. TRBJ2-4 TRBD2 TRBV5-1 CASSPETSLAKNIQYF TGCGCCAGCAGCCCGGAGACTAGCTTAGCCAAAAACATTCAGTACTTC
. TRBJ2-1 . TRBV5-1 CASSLDVSAGGQFF TGCGCCAGCAGCTTGGACGTATCCGCGGGTGGGCAGTTCTTC
. TRBJ2-2 TRBD1 TRBV6-1 CASSEQTGVTGELFF TGTGCCAGCAGTGAACAGACAGGGGTCACCGGGGAGCTGTTTTTT
few TRBJ2-1 . TRBV1 CTSSHWRERDENEQFF TGCACCAGCAGTCACTGGAGAGAGCGGGACGAAAATGAGCAGTTCTTC
. TRBJ1-1 . TRBV7-9 CASSLVRGNNMNTEAFF TGTGCCAGCAGCTTAGTCAGGGGCAACAACATGAACACTGAAGCTTTCTTT
. TRBJ1-2 . TRBV28 CASSLSAGMNYGYTF TGTGCCAGCAGTTTATCCGCAGGGATGAACTATGGCTACACCTTC
. TRBJ1-2 . TRBV28 CASHSRGGYGYTF TGTGCCAGTCACTCGAGGGGGGGCTATGGCTACACCTTC
few TRBJ1-2 TRBD1 TRBV19 CASSISRDRVGYTF TGTGCCAGTAGTATAAGCAGGGACAGGGTCGGCTACACCTTC
. TRBJ1-4 . TRBV19 CASSKEQGNNEKLFF TGTGCCAGTAGTAAAGAGCAGGGGAATAATGAAAAACTGTTTTTT
. TRBJ1-1 . TRBV6-6 CASRPARSGTEAFF TGTGCCAGCCGGCCAGCCAGGTCGGGGACTGAAGCTTTCTTT
. TRBJ2-1 . TRBV11-3 CASSFSRRSYNEQFF TGTGCCAGCAGCTTTTCGCGGCGCTCCTACAATGAGCAGTTCTTC
few TRBJ1-4 TRBD1 TRBV6-1 CASSPDRANEKLFF TGTGCCAGCTCTCCGGACAGGGCTAATGAAAAACTGTTTTTT
. TRBJ1-4 TRBD1 TRBV5-1 CASSSQTGANEKLFF TGCGCCAGCAGCTCACAGACAGGGGCTAATGAAAAACTGTTTTTT
many TRBJ1-4 . TRBV6-5 CASSSAGTATNEKLFF TGTGCCAGCAGTTCAGCGGGGACGGCAACTAATGAAAAACTGTTTTTT
few TRBJ2-2 TRBD2 TRBV7-3 CASSFRTSGQDLTGELFF TGTGCCAGCAGCTTTCGGACTAGCGGACAAGATCTCACCGGGGAGCTGTTTTTT
. TRBJ2-5 . TRBV5-1 CASSFAGTKETQYF TGCGCCAGCAGCTTCGCCGGGACAAAAGAGACCCAGTACTTC
. TRBJ2-2 . TRBV30 CAWSVQWSGELFF TGTGCCTGGAGTGTACAGTGGTCCGGGGAGCTGTTTTTT
. TRBJ2-1 TRBD1 TRBV27 CASSPRGPYNEQFF TGTGCCAGCAGTCCGAGGGGGCCGTACAATGAGCAGTTCTTC
few TRBJ1-1 . TRBV2 CASSERAEGTEAFF TGTGCCAGCAGTGAAAGGGCCGAGGGCACTGAAGCTTTCTTT
. TRBJ2-2 . TRBV6-1 CASLTGRTNTGELFF TGTGCCAGCCTCACAGGGCGGACGAACACCGGGGAGCTGTTTTTT
. TRBJ2-1 . TRBV25-1 CASSEDSSSYNEQFF TGTGCCAGCAGTGAAGACAGCTCCTCCTACAATGAGCAGTTCTTC
. TRBJ2-6 . TRBV28 CASRSSAFGGGPGANVLTF TGTGCCAGCAGGAGCTCTGCGTTCGGCGGGGGCCCCGGGGCCAACGTCCTGACTTTC
few TRBJ2-7 . TRBV29-1 CSVEQGISYEQYF TGCAGCGTTGAACAGGGGATTAGTTACGAGCAGTACTTC
. TRBJ2-7 . TRBV21-1 CASSKTAWRVSSYEQYF TGTGCCAGCAGCAAAACGGCCTGGCGGGTAAGCTCCTACGAGCAGTACTTC
. TRBJ1-5 TRBD1 TRBV4-1 CASSQGGTDSNQPQNF TGCGCCAGCAGCCAAGGGGGGACAGATAGCAATCAGCCCCAGAATTTT